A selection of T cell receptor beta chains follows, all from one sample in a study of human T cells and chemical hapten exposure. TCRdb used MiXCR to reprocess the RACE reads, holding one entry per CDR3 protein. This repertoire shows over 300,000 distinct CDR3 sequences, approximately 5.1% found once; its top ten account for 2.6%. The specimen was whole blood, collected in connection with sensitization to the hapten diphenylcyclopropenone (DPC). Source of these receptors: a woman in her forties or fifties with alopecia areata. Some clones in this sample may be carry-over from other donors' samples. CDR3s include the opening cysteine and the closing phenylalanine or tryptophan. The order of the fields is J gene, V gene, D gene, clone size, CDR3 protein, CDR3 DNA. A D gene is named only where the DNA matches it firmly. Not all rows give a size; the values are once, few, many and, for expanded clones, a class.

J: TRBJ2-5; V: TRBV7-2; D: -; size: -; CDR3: CASSRMAGGETQYF; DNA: TGTGCCAGCAGCCGGATGGCCGGAGGAGAGACCCAGTACTTC
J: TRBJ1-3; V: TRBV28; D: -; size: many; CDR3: CASSSLTTTGNTIYF; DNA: TGTGCCAGCAGCTCCCTCACCACCACCGGAAACACCATATATTTT
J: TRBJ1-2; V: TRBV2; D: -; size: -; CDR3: CASRSRASNYGYTF; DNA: TGTGCCAGCAGGTCCAGGGCCTCTAACTATGGCTACACCTTC
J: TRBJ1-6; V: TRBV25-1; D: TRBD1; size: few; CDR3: CASSQGDLGSPLHF; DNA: TGTGCCAGCAGTCAGGGGGACCTGGGGTCACCCCTCCACTTT
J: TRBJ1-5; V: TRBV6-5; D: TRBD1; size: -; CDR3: CASSADRGGYSNQPQHF; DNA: TGTGCCAGCAGTGCGGACAGGGGGGGATATAGCAATCAGCCCCAGCATTTT
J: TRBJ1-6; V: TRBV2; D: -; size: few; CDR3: CARGGSGSNSPLHF; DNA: TGTGCCCGAGGAGGCTCTGGGAGCAATTCACCCCTCCACTTT
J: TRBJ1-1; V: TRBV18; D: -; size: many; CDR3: CASSREGGVNTEAFF; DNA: TGTGCCAGCTCACGTGAGGGAGGGGTGAACACTGAAGCTTTCTTT
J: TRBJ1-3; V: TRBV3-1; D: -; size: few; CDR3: CASSQEMVGNTIYF; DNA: TGTGCCAGCAGCCAAGAAATGGTAGGAAACACCATATATTTT
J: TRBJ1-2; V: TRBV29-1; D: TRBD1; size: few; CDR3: CSISTGTGGDGYTF; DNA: TGCAGCATTAGTACCGGGACAGGGGGCGATGGCTACACCTTC
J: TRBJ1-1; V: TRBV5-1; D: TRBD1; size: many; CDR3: CASSLGDRAYTEAFF; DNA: TGCGCCAGCAGCTTGGGAGACAGGGCATACACTGAAGCTTTCTTT
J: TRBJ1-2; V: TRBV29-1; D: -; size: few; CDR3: CSVGPEDGYTF; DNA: TGCAGCGTTGGGCCGGAAGATGGCTACACCTTC
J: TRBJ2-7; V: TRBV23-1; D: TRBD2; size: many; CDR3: CASSSWGAGCSYEQYF; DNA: TGCGCCAGCAGTTCCTGGGGAGCGGGGTGCTCCTACGAGCAGTACTTC
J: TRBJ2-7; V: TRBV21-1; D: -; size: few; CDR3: CASSKVTRGPTYEQYF; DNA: TGTGCCAGCAGCAAAGTTACGAGGGGCCCAACCTACGAGCAGTACTTC
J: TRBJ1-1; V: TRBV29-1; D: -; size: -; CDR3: CSVATFDTEAFF; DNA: TGCAGCGTTGCCACTTTTGACACTGAAGCTTTCTTT
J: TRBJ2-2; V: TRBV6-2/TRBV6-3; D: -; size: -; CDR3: CASSYGTPNTGELFF; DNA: TGTGCCAGCAGTTACGGGACTCCGAACACCGGGGAGCTGTTTTTT
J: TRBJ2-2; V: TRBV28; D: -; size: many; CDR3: CASSLEGWTGELFF; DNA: TGTGCCAGCAGTTTAGAAGGGTGGACCGGGGAGCTGTTTTTT
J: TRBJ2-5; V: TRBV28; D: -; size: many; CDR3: CASSLPLSGVRGYQETQYF; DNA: TGTGCCAGCAGCCTCCCCCTCTCGGGGGTTCGAGGGTACCAAGAGACCCAGTACTTC
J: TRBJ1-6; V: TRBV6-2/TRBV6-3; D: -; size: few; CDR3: CASSYPRRGGNSPLHF; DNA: TGTGCCAGCAGTTACCCTCGGAGGGGAGGGAATTCACCCCTCCACTTT
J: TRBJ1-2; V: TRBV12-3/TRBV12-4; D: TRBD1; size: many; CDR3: CASSLGTDYGYTF; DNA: TGTGCCAGCAGTTTGGGGACAGACTATGGCTACACCTTC
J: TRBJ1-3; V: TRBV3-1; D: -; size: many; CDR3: CASSPLWGGSGNTIYF; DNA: TGTGCCAGCAGCCCACTGTGGGGGGGCTCTGGAAACACCATATATTTT
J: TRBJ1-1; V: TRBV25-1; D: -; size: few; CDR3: CASSEFGRNTEAFF; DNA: TGTGCCAGCAGTGAATTTGGCAGGAACACTGAAGCTTTCTTT
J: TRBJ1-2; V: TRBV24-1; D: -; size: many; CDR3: CATSDSRGYGYTF; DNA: TGTGCCACCAGTGACAGTCGAGGCTATGGCTACACCTTC
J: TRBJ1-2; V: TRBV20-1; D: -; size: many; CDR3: CSARRQDGNYGYTF; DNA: TGCAGTGCTAGACGACAGGATGGCAACTATGGCTACACCTTC
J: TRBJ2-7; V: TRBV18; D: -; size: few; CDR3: CASSPPSGGQYF; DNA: TGTGCCAGCTCACCACCCTCAGGTGGTCAGTACTTC
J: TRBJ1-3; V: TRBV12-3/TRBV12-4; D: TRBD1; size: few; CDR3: CASRRPQGEIGNTIYF; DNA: TGTGCCAGCAGGCGACCACAGGGGGAGATCGGAAACACCATATATTTT
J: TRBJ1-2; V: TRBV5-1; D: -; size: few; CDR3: CASSLEFEGIYGYTF; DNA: TGCGCCAGCAGCTTGGAATTCGAGGGGATCTATGGCTACACCTTC
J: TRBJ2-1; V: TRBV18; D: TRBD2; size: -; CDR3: CASSPRWTSGGRSEQFF; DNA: TGTGCCAGCTCACCACGATGGACTAGCGGGGGAAGGAGTGAGCAGTTCTTC
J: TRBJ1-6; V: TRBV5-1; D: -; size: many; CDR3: CASSLIPSNSPLHF; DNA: TGCGCCAGCAGCTTGATACCGAGCAATTCACCCCTCCACTTT
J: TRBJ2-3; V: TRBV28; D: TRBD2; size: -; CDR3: CASSSSAGGSDTQYF; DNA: TGTGCCAGCAGTTCGTCAGCGGGGGGCTCGGATACGCAGTATTTT
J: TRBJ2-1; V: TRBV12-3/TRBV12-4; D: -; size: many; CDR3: CASSFRSANEQFF; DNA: TGTGCCAGCAGTTTTCGGAGCGCCAATGAGCAGTTCTTC
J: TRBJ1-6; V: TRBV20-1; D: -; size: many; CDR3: CSASGGDSPLHF; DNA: TGCAGTGCGTCGGGAGGGGATTCACCCCTCCACTTT
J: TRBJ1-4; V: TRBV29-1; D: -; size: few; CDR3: CSGSREMGEKLFF; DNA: TGCAGCGGAAGCAGGGAGATGGGTGAAAAACTGTTTTTT
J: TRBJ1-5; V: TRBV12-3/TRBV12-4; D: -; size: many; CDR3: CASRDTGNQPQHF; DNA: TGTGCCAGCAGGGACACTGGCAATCAGCCCCAGCATTTT
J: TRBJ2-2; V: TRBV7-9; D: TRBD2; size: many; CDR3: CASSLELLAGKNTGELFF; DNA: TGTGCCAGCAGCTTAGAGCTACTAGCGGGGAAGAACACCGGGGAGCTGTTTTTT
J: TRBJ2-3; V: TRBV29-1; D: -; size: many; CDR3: CSPRMGTDTQYF; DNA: TGCAGCCCCCGGATGGGCACAGATACGCAGTATTTT
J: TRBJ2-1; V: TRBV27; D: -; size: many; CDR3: CASSSPTRPEEQFF; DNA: TGTGCCAGCAGTTCACCTACTAGGCCCGAGGAGCAGTTCTTC
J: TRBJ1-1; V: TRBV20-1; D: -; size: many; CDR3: CSASLGEFTEAFF; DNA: TGCAGTGCTAGTCTAGGGGAATTCACTGAAGCTTTCTTT
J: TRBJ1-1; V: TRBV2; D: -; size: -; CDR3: CASSDGQMNTEAFF; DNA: TGTGCCAGCAGTGATGGACAAATGAACACTGAAGCTTTCTTT
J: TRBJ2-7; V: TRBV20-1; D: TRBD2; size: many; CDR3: CKLGLAGDEQYF; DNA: TGCAAATTGGGGCTAGCGGGAGACGAGCAGTACTTC
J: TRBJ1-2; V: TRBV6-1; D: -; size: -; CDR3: CASSDPYGYTF; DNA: TGTGCCAGCAGCGACCCCTATGGCTACACCTTC
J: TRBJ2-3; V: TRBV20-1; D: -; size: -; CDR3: CSARELGTDSTDTQYF; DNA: TGCAGTGCTAGAGAGTTGGGGACGGATAGCACAGATACGCAGTATTTT
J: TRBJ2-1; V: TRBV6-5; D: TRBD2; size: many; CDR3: CASGIRLAGAQVF; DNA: TGTGCCAGCGGGATTAGACTAGCGGGAGCCCAGGTCTTC
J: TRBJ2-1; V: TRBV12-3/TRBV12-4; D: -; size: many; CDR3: CASMETTNNEQFF; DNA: TGTGCCAGCATGGAGACTACTAACAATGAGCAGTTCTTC
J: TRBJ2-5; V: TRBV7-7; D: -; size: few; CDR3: CASSSYYQETQYF; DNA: TGTGCCAGCAGCTCTTACTACCAAGAGACCCAGTACTTC
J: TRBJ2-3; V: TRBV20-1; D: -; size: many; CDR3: CSARVGVNTDTQYF; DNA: TGCAGTGCTAGAGTCGGGGTTAACACAGATACGCAGTATTTT
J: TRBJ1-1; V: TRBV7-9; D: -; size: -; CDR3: CASSLVGRRNTEAFF; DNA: TGTGCCAGCAGCTTAGTTGGCAGGAGGAACACTGAAGCTTTCTTT
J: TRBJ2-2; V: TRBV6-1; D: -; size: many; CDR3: CASSELWEIHTGELFF; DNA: TGTGCCAGTTCAGAACTGTGGGAAATCCACACCGGGGAGCTGTTTTTT
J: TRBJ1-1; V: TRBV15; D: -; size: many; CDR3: CATRSPEGSLNTEAFF; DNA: TGTGCCACCAGATCCCCCGAAGGGAGCCTGAACACTGAAGCTTTCTTT
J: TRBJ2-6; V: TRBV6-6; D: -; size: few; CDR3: CASSTRRSSGANVLTF; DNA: TGTGCCAGCAGTACGAGACGGTCCTCTGGGGCCAACGTCCTGACTTTC
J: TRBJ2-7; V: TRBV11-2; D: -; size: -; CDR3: CASSLPGVTYEQYF; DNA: TGTGCCAGCAGCTTACCGGGGGTTACCTACGAGCAGTACTTC
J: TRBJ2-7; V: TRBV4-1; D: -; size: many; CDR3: CASSQDFGGYEQYF; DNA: TGCGCCAGCAGCCAAGATTTTGGGGGGTACGAGCAGTACTTC
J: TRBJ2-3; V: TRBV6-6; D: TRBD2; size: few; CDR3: CASSSLLAAASTDTQYF; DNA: TGTGCCAGCAGTTCCTTACTAGCGGCCGCTAGCACAGATACGCAGTATTTT
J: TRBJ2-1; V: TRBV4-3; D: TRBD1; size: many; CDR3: CASSLWGTEYNEQFF; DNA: TGCGCCAGCAGCCTTTGGGGGACAGAATACAATGAGCAGTTCTTC